This T cell receptor beta chain is drawn from a study of chronic HIV infection and antiretroviral therapy. Using its own MiXCR run on the 5' RACE reads, TCRdb lists one record per CDR3 protein. Among about 48,000 distinct CDR3 sequences listed, 15% to 20% were seen once. Germline trimming cut 4 bases from V and 7 bases from J; bases unmatched to any gene: 13. The CDR3 runs to 17 residues. Per germline, CDR1 MDHEN and CDR2 SYDVKM. The sequence was obtained from an adult who had HIV and had not received antiretroviral therapy, or was an uninfected healthy control (not recorded which). The sequencing input was peripheral blood. This chain joins TRBV28 and TRBJ2-1; 10 bases line up with TRBD2. The chain's CDR3 is CASSSPRSGRVGNEQFF. The CDR3 coding sequence is TGTGCCAGCAGTTCCCCTCGAAGCGGGAGGGTGGGGAATGAGCAGTTCTTC. Full variable domain (missing parts from reference TRBV28 and TRBJ2-1): DVKVTQSSRYLVKRTGEKVFLECVQDMDHENMFWYRQDPGLGLRLIYFSYDVKMKEKGDIPEGYSVSREKKERFSLILESASTNQTSMYLCASSSPRSGRVGNEQFFGPGTRLTVL.